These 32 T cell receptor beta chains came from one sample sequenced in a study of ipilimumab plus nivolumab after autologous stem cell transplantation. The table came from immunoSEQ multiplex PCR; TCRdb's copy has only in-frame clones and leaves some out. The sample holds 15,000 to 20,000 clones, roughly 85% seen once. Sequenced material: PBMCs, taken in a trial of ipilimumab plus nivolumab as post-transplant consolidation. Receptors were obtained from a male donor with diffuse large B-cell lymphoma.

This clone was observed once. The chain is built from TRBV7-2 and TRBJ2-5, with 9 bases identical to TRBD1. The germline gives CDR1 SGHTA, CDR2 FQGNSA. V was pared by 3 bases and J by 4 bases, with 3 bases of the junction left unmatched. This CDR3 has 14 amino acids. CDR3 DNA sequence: TGTGCCAGCAGCTTCCCGGACAGGGGAGAGACCCAGTACTTC. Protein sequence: CASSFPDRGETQYF.

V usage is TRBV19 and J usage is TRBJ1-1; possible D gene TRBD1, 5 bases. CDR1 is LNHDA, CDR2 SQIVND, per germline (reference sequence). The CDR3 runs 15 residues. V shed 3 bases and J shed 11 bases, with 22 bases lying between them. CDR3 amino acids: CASSILDSGVKVAFF. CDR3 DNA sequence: TGTGCCAGTAGTATCCTCGACAGTGGGGTAAAGGTGGCTTTCTTT.

DNA of the CDR3: TGTGCCAGCAGCCAAGATACGGACGGGGCTGGGGCCAACGTCCTGACTTTC. Encoded protein: CASSQDTDGAGANVLTF. The chain is built from TRBV4-2 and TRBJ2-6; D possibly corresponds to TRBD2 (5 bases). Germline V gene data show CDR1 as LGHNA and CDR2 as YNFKEQ. V was cut by 0 bases and J by 2 bases, with 11 bases left in between. The CDR3 totals 17 residues.

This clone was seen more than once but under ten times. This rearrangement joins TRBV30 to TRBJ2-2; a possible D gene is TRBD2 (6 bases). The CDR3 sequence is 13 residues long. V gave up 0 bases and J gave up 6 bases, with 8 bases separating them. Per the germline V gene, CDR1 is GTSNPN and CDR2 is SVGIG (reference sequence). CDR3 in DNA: TGTGCCTGGAGTGTACGCGGGGCCGGGGAGCTGTTTTTT. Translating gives CAWSVRGAGELFF.

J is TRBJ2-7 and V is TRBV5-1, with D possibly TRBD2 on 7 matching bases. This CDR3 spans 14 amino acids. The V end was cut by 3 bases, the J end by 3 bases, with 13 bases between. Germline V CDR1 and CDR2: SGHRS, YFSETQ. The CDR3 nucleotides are TGCGCCAGCAGCTCCCGGGGGGCGGTCTACGAGCAGTACTTC. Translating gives CASSSRGAVYEQYF.

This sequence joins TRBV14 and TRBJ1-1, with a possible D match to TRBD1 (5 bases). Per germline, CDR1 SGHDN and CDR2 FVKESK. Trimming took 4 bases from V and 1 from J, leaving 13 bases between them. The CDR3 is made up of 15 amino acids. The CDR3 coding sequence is TGTGCCAGCAGCCTAATGTTCGGGGGGAACACTGAAGCTTTCTTT. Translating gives CASSLMFGGNTEAFF. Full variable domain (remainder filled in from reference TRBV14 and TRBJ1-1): EAGVTQFPSHSVIEKGQTVTLRCDPISGHDNLYWYRRVMGKEIKFLLHFVKESKQDESGMPNNRFLAERTGGTYSTLKVQPAELEDSGVYFCASSLMFGGNTEAFFGQGTRLTVV.

CDR3 region: CATRRGLAGSGELFF. For the CDR3, the DNA is TGCGCCACCAGACGGGGACTAGCGGGATCCGGGGAGCTGTTTTTT. V usage is TRBV10-2 and J usage is TRBJ2-2, with 13 bases aligning to TRBD2. This CDR3 is built from 15 residues. Looked up from germline, CDR1 is WSHSY and CDR2 is SAAADI. V was clipped by 10 bases and J by 6 bases; unmatched bases: 8.

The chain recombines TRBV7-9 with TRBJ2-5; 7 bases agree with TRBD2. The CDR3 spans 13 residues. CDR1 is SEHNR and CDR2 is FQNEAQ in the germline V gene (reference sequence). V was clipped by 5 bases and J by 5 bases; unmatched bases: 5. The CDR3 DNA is TGTGCCAGCAGCCTGTTGACTAGCGAGACCCAGTACTTC. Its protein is CASSLLTSETQYF.

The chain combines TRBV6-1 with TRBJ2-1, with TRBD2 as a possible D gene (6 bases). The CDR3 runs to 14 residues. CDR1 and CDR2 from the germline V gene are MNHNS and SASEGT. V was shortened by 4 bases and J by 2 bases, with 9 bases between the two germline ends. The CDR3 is CASSGLATYNEQFF. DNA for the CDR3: TGTGCCAGCAGTGGTCTAGCGACCTACAATGAGCAGTTCTTC.

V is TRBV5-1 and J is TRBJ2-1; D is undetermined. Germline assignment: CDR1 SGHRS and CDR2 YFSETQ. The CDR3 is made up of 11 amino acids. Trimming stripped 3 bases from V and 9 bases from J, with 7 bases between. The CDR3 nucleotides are TGCGCCAGCAGCTCGGCGGCTGAGCAGTTCTTC. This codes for CASSSAAEQFF.

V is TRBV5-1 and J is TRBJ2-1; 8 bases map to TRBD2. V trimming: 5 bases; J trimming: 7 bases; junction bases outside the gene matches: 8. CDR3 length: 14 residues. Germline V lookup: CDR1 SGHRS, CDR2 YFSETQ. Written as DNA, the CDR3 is TGCGCCAGCAGACCGGGGGGGCCGGAAAATGAGCAGTTCTTC. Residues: CASRPGGPENEQFF.

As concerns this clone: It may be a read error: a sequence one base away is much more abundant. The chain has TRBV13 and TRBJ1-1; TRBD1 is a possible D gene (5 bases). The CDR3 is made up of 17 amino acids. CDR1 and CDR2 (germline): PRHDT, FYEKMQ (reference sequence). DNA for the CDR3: TGTGCCAACAGCCCATCCCCCCGCTACACGGGGGGGACTGAAGCTTTCTTT. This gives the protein CANSPSPRYTGGTEAFF.

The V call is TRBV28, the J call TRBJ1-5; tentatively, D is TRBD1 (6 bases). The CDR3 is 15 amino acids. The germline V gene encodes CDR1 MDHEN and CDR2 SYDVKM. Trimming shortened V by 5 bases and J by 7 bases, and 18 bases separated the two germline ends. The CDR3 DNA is TGTGCCAGCAGTCCCCTCGAGGGGGGGAAACAGCCCCAGCATTTT. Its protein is CASSPLEGGKQPQHF. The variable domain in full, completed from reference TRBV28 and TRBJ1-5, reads DVKVTQSSRYLVKRTGEKVFLECVQDMDHENMFWYRQDPGLGLRLIYFSYDVKMKEKGDIPEGYSVSREKKERFSLILESASTNQTSMYLCASSPLEGGKQPQHFGDGTRLSIL.

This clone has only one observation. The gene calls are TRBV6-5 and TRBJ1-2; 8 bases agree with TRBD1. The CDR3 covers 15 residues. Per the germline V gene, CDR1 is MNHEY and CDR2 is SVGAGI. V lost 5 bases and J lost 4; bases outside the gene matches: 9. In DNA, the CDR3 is TGTGCCAGCAGTACCTACGGACAGGGTTCCTATGGCTACACCTTC. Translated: CASSTYGQGSYGYTF.

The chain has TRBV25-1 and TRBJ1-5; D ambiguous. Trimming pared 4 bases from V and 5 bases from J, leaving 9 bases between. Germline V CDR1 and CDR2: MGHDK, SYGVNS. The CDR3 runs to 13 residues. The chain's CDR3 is CASSATEYQPQHF. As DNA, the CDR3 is TGTGCCAGCAGTGCGACGGAGTATCAGCCCCAGCATTTT.

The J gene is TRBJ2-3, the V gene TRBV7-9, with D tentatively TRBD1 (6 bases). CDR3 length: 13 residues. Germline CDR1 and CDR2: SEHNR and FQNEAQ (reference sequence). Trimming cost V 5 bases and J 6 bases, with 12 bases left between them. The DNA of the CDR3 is TGTGCCAGCAGCGGGACATTCGGGGATACGCAGTATTTT. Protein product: CASSGTFGDTQYF.

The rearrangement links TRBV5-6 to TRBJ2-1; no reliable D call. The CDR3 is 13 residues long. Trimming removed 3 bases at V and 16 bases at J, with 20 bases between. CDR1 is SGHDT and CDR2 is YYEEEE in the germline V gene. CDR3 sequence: CASSSPRRREYFF. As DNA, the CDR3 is TGTGCCAGCAGCTCCCCGAGGAGAAGAGAGTACTTCTTC.

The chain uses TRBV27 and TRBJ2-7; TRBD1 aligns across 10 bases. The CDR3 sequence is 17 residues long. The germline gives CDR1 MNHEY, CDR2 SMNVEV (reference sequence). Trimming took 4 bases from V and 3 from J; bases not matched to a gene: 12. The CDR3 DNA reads TGTGCCAGCAGTTCCTCTTCCTCCGGGACAGGGGTCTACGAGCAGTACTTC. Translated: CASSSSSSGTGVYEQYF.

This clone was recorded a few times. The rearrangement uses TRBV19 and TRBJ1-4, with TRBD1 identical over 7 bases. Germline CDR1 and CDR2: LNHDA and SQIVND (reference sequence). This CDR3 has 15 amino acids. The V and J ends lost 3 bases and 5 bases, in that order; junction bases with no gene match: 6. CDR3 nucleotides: TGTGCCAGTAGTATCATCGGGACAGACAATGAAAAACTGTTTTTT. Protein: CASSIIGTDNEKLFF.

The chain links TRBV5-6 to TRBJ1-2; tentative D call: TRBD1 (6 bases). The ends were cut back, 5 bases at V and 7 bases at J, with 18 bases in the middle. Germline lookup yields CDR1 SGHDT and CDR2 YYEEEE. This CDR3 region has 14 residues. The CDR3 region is CASSYDRTPSGYTF. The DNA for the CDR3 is TGTGCCAGCAGTTATGACAGGACCCCGAGTGGCTACACCTTC. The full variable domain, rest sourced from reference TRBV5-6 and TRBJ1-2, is DAGVTQSPTHLIKTRGQQVTLRCSPKSGHDTVSWYQQALGQGPQFIFQYYEEEERQRGNFPDRFSGHQFPNYSSELNVNALLLGDSALYLCASSYDRTPSGYTFGSGTRLTVV.

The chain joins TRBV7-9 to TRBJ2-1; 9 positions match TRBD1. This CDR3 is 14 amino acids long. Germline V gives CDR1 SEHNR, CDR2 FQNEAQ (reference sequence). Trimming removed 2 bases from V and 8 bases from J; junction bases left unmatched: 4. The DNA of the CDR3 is TGTGCCAGCAGCTTAACAGGGGGCCAGGATGAGCAGTTCTTC. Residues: CASSLTGGQDEQFF.

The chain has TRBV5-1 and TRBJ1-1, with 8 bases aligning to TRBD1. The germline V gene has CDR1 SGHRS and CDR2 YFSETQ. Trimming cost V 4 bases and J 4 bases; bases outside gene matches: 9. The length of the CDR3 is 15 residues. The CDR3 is CASSDRQGFSTEAFF. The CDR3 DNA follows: TGCGCCAGCAGCGACAGACAGGGGTTTAGCACTGAAGCTTTCTTT.

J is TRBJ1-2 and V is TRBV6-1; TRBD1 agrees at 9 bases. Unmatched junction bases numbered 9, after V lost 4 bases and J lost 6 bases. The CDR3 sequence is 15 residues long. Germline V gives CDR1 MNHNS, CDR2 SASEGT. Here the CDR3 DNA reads TGTGCCAGCAGTGGATCACCGGGACAGGGAGATGGCTACACCTTC. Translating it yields CASSGSPGQGDGYTF.

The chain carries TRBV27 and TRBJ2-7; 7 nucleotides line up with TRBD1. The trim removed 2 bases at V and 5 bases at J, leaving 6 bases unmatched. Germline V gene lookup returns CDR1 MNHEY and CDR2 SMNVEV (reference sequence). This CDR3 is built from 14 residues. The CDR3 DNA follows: TGTGCCAGCAGTTTAAGTGGGACAGTCAACGAGCAGTACTTC. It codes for CASSLSGTVNEQYF.

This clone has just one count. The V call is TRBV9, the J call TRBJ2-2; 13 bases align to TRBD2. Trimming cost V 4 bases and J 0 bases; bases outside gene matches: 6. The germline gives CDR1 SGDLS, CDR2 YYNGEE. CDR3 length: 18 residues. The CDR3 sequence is CASSPRTSGGSNTGELFF. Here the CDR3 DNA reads TGTGCCAGCAGCCCCCGGACTAGCGGGGGCTCGAACACCGGGGAGCTGTTTTTT.

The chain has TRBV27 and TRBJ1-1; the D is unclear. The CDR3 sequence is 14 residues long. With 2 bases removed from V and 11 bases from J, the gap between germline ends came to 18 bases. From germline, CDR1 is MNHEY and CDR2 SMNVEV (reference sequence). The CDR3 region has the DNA TGTGCCAGCAGTTTAAGCCGGGGTGGTATGTCGGCTTTCTTT. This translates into CASSLSRGGMSAFF.

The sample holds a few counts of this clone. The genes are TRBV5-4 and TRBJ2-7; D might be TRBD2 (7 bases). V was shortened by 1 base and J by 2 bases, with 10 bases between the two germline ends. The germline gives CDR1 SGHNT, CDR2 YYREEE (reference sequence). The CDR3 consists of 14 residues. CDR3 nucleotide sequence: TGTGCCAGCAGCTTGAGGGGGGGGGCCTACGAGCAGTACTTC. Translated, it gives CASSLRGGAYEQYF.

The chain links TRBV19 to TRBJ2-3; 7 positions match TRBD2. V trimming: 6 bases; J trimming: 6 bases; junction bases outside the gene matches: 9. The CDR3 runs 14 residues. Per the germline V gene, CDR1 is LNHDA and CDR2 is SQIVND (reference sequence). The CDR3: CASSRFGGVDTQYF. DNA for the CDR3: TGTGCCAGTAGCCGTTTTGGGGGGGTGGATACGCAGTATTTT.

CDR3 sequence reads: CAWSVKGLVTNEQFF. For the CDR3, the DNA is TGTGCCTGGAGTGTAAAGGGACTAGTGACCAATGAGCAGTTCTTC. The rearrangement joins TRBV30 to TRBJ2-1, with 8 bases aligning to TRBD2. The CDR3 covers 15 residues. Germline-derived CDR1 and CDR2 are GTSNPN and SVGIG (reference sequence). The ends lost 0 bases at V and 6 bases at J; junction bases unmatched: 7.

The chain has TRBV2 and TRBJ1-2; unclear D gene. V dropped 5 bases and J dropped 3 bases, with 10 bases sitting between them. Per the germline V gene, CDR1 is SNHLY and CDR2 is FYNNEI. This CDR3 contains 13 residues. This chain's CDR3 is CASSPQVDYGYTF. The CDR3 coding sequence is TGTGCCAGCAGTCCTCAGGTAGACTATGGCTACACCTTC.

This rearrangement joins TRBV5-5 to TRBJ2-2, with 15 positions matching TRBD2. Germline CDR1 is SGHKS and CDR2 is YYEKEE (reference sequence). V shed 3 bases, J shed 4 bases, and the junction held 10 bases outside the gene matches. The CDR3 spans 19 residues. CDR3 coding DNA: TGTGCCAGCAGCTATCGAGGACTAGCGGGGGGGCTAGGCACCGGGGAGCTGTTTTTT. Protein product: CASSYRGLAGGLGTGELFF.

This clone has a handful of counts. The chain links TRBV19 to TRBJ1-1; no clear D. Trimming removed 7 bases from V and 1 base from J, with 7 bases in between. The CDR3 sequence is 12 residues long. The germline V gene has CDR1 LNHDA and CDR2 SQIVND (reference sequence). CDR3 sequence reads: CASNKGNTEAFF. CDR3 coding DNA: TGTGCCAGTAATAAGGGGAACACTGAAGCTTTCTTT.